The next 12 T cell receptor beta chains were all read from a single sample in a study of shared clonotypes between healthy human individuals. Clones were sequenced by immunoSEQ multiplex PCR, and TCRdb holds only the in-frame ones, with some missing. The sample carries 2.5 million or so clones, around nine tenths recorded once. The material sequenced was naive CD4+ T cells sorted from blood. Stated subset: CD45RA+ positively selected. The receptors originated from a man younger than 35 in good health.

The chain recombines TRBV29-1 with TRBJ2-7; the match to TRBD1 covers 9 bases. Germline V lookup: CDR1 SQVTM, CDR2 ANQGSEA. This CDR3 contains 14 residues. After removal of 3 bases from V and 5 bases from J, the junction contained 8 bases not matched to a gene. CDR3 region: CSVDSGQGFNEQYF. The CDR3 DNA reads as TGCAGCGTTGACTCGGGACAGGGTTTCAACGAGCAGTACTTC.

The chain links TRBV29-1 to TRBJ1-1; no definite D call. With 0 bases removed from V and 8 bases from J, the gap between germline ends came to 7 bases. The germline gives CDR1 SQVTM, CDR2 ANQGSEA. The CDR3 sequence is 11 residues long. CDR3 bases: TGCAGCGTTGAAGATCTTATGGAAGCTTTCTTT. It specifies CSVEDLMEAFF.

The V call is TRBV7-2, the J call TRBJ2-1; D is undetermined. The CDR3 is 14 amino acids. Per germline, CDR1 SGHTA and CDR2 FQGNSA. V lost 3 bases, J lost 10 bases, and 16 bases lay in between. This chain's CDR3 is CASSLGNGFWEQFF. In DNA, the CDR3 is TGTGCCAGCAGCTTGGGGAATGGCTTCTGGGAGCAGTTCTTC.

The chain has TRBV27 and TRBJ2-3; D is unresolved. Deletions cut 7 bases from V and 0 bases from J, with 14 bases between. The CDR3 runs 15 residues. Germline loops: CDR1 MNHEY, CDR2 SMNVEV (reference sequence). This CDR3 reads CASTSLPTSTDTQYF. DNA of the CDR3: TGTGCCAGCACCTCTCTACCTACTAGCACAGATACGCAGTATTTT.

The chain links TRBV25-1 to TRBJ1-2, with 9 positions matching TRBD1. With V trimmed by 3 bases and J by 3 bases, 5 bases remained unmatched. CDR3 length: 15 amino acids. Germline values: CDR1 MGHDK, CDR2 SYGVNS. CDR3: CASSETGGKDYGYTF. CDR3 bases: TGTGCCAGCAGTGAGACAGGGGGTAAGGACTATGGCTACACCTTC.

On this clone: Other nucleotide sequences from this sample produce the same CDR3. The chain combines TRBV5-1 with TRBJ2-3, with D perhaps matching TRBD1 (5 bases). Germline V gives CDR1 SGHRS, CDR2 YFSETQ. This CDR3 has 14 residues. V lost 5 bases to trimming and J lost 1 base, with 11 bases between them. As DNA, the CDR3 is TGCGCCAGCAGTTCTGACAGAGGCACAGATACGCAGTATTTT. Translated: CASSSDRGTDTQYF.

The chain joins TRBV6-5 to TRBJ2-2, with D tentatively TRBD1 (5 bases). This CDR3 is built from 15 residues. Germline CDR1 MNHEY, CDR2 SVGAGI. Trimming took 4 bases from V and 13 from J, leaving 22 bases between them. CDR3 amino acids: CASSSRTLLHQRLFF. The CDR3 DNA reads as TGTGCCAGCAGTTCCCGGACATTACTACACCAGAGGCTGTTTTTT.

This rearrangement joins TRBV11-2 to TRBJ2-7; D possibly corresponds to TRBD1 (6 bases). The CDR3 covers 14 residues. V lost 10 bases to trimming and J lost 0 bases, with 16 bases between them. Germline V gene data show CDR1 as SGHAT and CDR2 as FQNNGV. The CDR3 region is CATKLRDNSYEQYF. DNA for the CDR3: TGTGCCACCAAACTACGGGACAACTCCTACGAGCAGTACTTC.

This clone was observed a few times. V and J are TRBV6-8 and TRBJ2-1; D possibly corresponds to TRBD1 (6 bases). The CDR3 contains 21 residues. Germline CDR1 is MNHGY and CDR2 is SAAAGT. Trimming shortened V by 7 bases and J by 0 bases, and 31 bases separated the two germline ends. The CDR3 DNA follows: TGTGCCAGCACCCAAGTGGATCCGGCGGACAGAGTGGTTACCTCCTACAATGAGCAGTTCTTC. This sequence encodes CASTQVDPADRVVTSYNEQFF.

The chain uses TRBV30 and TRBJ2-1, with D perhaps TRBD2 (7 bases). The germline V gene encodes CDR1 GTSNPN and CDR2 SVGIG (reference sequence). Trimming left V 6 bases short and J 6 bases short, with 12 bases between. CDR3 length: 12 residues. This CDR3 is CACSGGANEQFF. DNA of the CDR3: TGTGCCTGCTCTGGGGGGGCCAATGAGCAGTTCTTC.

The rearrangement joins TRBV7-2 to TRBJ1-4; a weak D match, TRBD1 (6 bases). Trimming pared 5 bases from V and 0 bases from J, leaving 16 bases between. The germline CDR1 and CDR2 sequences are SGHTA and FQGNSA. This CDR3 contains 17 residues. The CDR3 DNA reads TGTGCCAGCAGCAGGGGGGGTAACGAGGCAACTAATGAAAAACTGTTTTTT. Protein sequence: CASSRGGNEATNEKLFF.

This rearrangement joins TRBV5-1 to TRBJ2-1; 11 bases line up with TRBD1. The germline gives CDR1 SGHRS, CDR2 YFSETQ. The length of the CDR3 is 15 residues. V was clipped by 1 base and J by 8 bases; unmatched bases: 5. The CDR3 loop reads CASSLRGQGVDEQFF. The CDR3 DNA sequence: TGCGCCAGCAGCTTGAGGGGACAGGGGGTCGATGAGCAGTTCTTC. The whole variable domain, remainder taken from reference TRBV5-1 and TRBJ2-1, is KAGVTQTPRYLIKTRGQQVTLSCSPISGHRSVSWYQQTPGQGLQFLFEYFSETQRNKGNFPGRFSGRQFSNSRSEMNVSTLELGDSALYLCASSLRGQGVDEQFFGPGTRLTVL.